Following are 17 T cell receptor beta chains from one sample sequenced in a study of blood T cell repertoires in COVID-19. Profiled with immunoSEQ multiplex PCR; TCRdb holds only in-frame clones, not every one. This table has 100,000 to 150,000 clones, roughly 90% appearing once. Sequenced material: peripheral blood. These receptors all come from a man between 50 and 59 years old with COVID-19, enrolled during active disease.

The V and J genes are TRBV20-1 and TRBJ2-1; no clear D. The CDR3 loop spans 14 amino acids. Germline V gene lookup returns CDR1 DFQATT and CDR2 SNEGSKA (reference sequence). V was pared by 3 bases and J by 8 bases, with 17 bases between. CDR3 sequence (DNA): TGCAGTGCTAGTACCCAGGCAGGATTCGATGAGCAGTTCTTC. This gives the protein CSASTQAGFDEQFF.

The rearrangement joins TRBV21-1 to TRBJ2-1; the table names TRBD1, a call not compared with the DNA. TRBV21-1 corresponds to a pseudogene. The CDR3 is made up of 14 amino acids. For the CDR3, the DNA is TGTGCCAGCAGGGACACGGCTAGCTACAATGAGCAGTTCTTC. This encodes CASRDTASYNEQFF.

The rearrangement joins TRBV2 to TRBJ2-7, with D unclear. The CDR3 is 12 residues long. Germline CDR1 reads SNHLY; CDR2 reads FYNNEI. Trimming took 7 bases from V and 2 from J, leaving 9 bases between them. The CDR3 DNA sequence: TGTGCCAGCAACCTAGGCGCCTACGAGCAGTACTTC. It is translated as CASNLGAYEQYF.

CDR3 loop: CASSLGTGGVNEQYV. As DNA, the CDR3 is TGTGCCAGCAGCTTAGGCACAGGGGGTGTCAACGAGCAGTACGTC. The gene calls are TRBV11-2 and TRBJ2-7; 8 bases map to TRBD1. The CDR3 has 15 residues. V was pared by 1 base and J by 5 bases, with 7 bases of the junction left unmatched. CDR1 and CDR2 from the germline V gene are SGHAT and FQNNGV.

This chain links TRBV14 with TRBJ2-3; tentative D call: TRBD2 (6 bases). V was trimmed by 6 bases and J by 9 bases, leaving 13 bases between them. The germline V gene has CDR1 SGHDN and CDR2 FVKESK. The CDR3 covers 12 residues. This CDR3 reads CASSPSGYTQYF. CDR3 in DNA: TGTGCCAGCAGTCCAAGCGGGTACACGCAGTATTTT.

The sample holds one count of this clone. The chain is built from TRBV5-4 and TRBJ2-5, with TRBD1 identical over 10 bases. The CDR3 contains 16 residues. The V and J ends lost 6 bases and 4 bases, in that order; junction bases with no gene match: 12. CDR1 is SGHNT and CDR2 is YYREEE in the germline V gene (reference sequence). The CDR3 bases are TGTGCCAGCAACGCCGGGACAGGGGTCGCAGGAGAGACCCAGTACTTC. Its translation is CASNAGTGVAGETQYF.

The CDR3: CASSGQGNQPQHF. In nucleotides, the CDR3 is TGTGCCAGCAGTGGACAGGGCAATCAGCCCCAGCATTTT. This chain joins TRBV12-3 or TRBV12-4 and TRBJ1-5; 7 bases are shared with TRBD1. The CDR3 totals 13 residues. The V and J ends lost 5 bases and 2 bases, in that order; junction bases with no gene match: 0.

The V call is TRBV7-8, the J call TRBJ2-3; 7 bases are a match to TRBD1. The CDR3 consists of 15 residues. The V gene end was trimmed by 0 bases and the J gene end by 6 bases; junction bases not matched to a gene: 6. CDR1 is SGHVS, CDR2 FQNEAQ, per germline. For the CDR3, the DNA is TGTGCCAGCAGCTTAGCGACAGGGCGCTTGGATACGCAGTATTTT. It encodes CASSLATGRLDTQYF.

The chain carries TRBV30 and TRBJ2-7; 7 nucleotides match TRBD2. The V gene's germline CDR1 is GTSNPN and CDR2 SVGIG (reference sequence). The CDR3 runs to 17 residues. After removal of 0 bases from V and 2 bases from J, the junction contained 13 bases not matched to a gene. CDR3 coding DNA: TGTGCCTGGAGTGTACGGCGGCTAGCGGATACGGCCTACGAGCAGTACTTC. Translation: CAWSVRRLADTAYEQYF.

The chain links TRBV4-3 to TRBJ2-6, with D tentatively TRBD1 (6 bases). CDR3 length equals 17 residues. Between the trimmed V and J ends, which lost 0 bases and 2 bases, there was a span of 11 bases. CDR1 and CDR2 from the germline V gene are LGHNA and YSLEER. The CDR3 DNA reads as TGCGCCAGCAGCCAAGACAGGGGCGAAACTGGGGCCAACGTCCTGACTTTC. Residues: CASSQDRGETGANVLTF.

The chain employs TRBV6-6 and TRBJ1-3; 7 positions match TRBD1. J gave up 4 bases and V 6 bases, and 6 bases lay outside the gene matches. Germline V CDR1 and CDR2: MNHNY, SVGAGI (reference sequence). The CDR3 length is 14 residues. CDR3 sequence (DNA): TGTGCCAGCAGCCCCGACAGGGTCGGAAACACCATATATTTT. It encodes CASSPDRVGNTIYF.

The genes are TRBV28 and TRBJ2-7, with TRBD2 matching over 7 bases. The CDR3 is 12 residues long. The J segment lost 6 bases and the V segment lost 6 bases, leaving 5 bases of the junction unmatched. Germline CDR1 is MDHEN and CDR2 is SYDVKM. CDR3 loop: CASSSGGGEQYF. The DNA of the CDR3 is TGTGCCAGCAGCTCTGGGGGGGGCGAGCAGTACTTC.

This clone was counted once. This chain uses TRBV11-2 with TRBJ2-1; D remains unclear. Germline V gives CDR1 SGHAT, CDR2 FQNNGV. V was pared by 5 bases and J by 0 bases, with 8 bases between. This CDR3 comprises 14 residues. The CDR3 sequence: CASSPRLSYNEQFF. The CDR3, as DNA: TGTGCCAGCAGCCCCCGTCTCTCCTACAATGAGCAGTTCTTC.

The rearrangement links TRBV5-1 to TRBJ1-1; the match to TRBD1 covers 9 bases. The CDR3 is 13 residues long. Germline V gives CDR1 SGHRS, CDR2 YFSETQ. The V segment lost 5 bases and the J segment 4 bases; nucleotides outside the gene matches: 3. CDR3 loop: CASRTGGGTEAFF. The CDR3 nucleotides read TGCGCCAGCAGGACAGGGGGAGGCACTGAAGCTTTCTTT. Using reference TRBV5-1 and TRBJ1-1 for the parts outside the CDR3, the full variable domain is KAGVTQTPRYLIKTRGQQVTLSCSPISGHRSVSWYQQTPGQGLQFLFEYFSETQRNKGNFPGRFSGRQFSNSRSEMNVSTLELGDSALYLCASRTGGGTEAFFGQGTRLTVV.

The chain recombines TRBV9 with TRBJ2-3, with D possibly being TRBD2 (5 bases). The CDR3 is 15 residues long. CDR1 and CDR2 from the germline V gene are SGDLS and YYNGEE. Trimming took 0 bases from V and 1 from J, leaving 9 bases between them. The CDR3, as DNA: TGTGCCAGCAGCGTAGAGGGTAGCGGCACAGATACGCAGTATTTT. Protein: CASSVEGSGTDTQYF.

The chain recombines TRBV5-1 with TRBJ1-2; 10 bases align to TRBD1. CDR1 and CDR2 (germline): SGHRS, YFSETQ. The ends lost 3 bases at V and 7 bases at J; junction bases unmatched: 3. The CDR3 runs to 13 residues. The CDR3 coding sequence is TGCGCCAGCAGCTACCGGGACAGGGGTGGCTACACCTTC. Translated: CASSYRDRGGYTF. Based on the CDR3 plus reference TRBV5-1 and TRBJ1-2, the full variable domain is KAGVTQTPRYLIKTRGQQVTLSCSPISGHRSVSWYQQTPGQGLQFLFEYFSETQRNKGNFPGRFSGRQFSNSRSEMNVSTLELGDSALYLCASSYRDRGGYTFGSGTRLTVV.

The rearrangement joins TRBV13 to TRBJ2-1, with TRBD1 matching 7 bases. V was pared by 10 bases and J by 8 bases, with 11 bases of the junction left unmatched. This CDR3 contains 13 residues. Per germline, CDR1 PRHDT and CDR2 FYEKMQ (reference sequence). CDR3: CATGGTVSDEQFF. CDR3 nucleotide sequence: TGTGCCACCGGTGGGACAGTGTCGGATGAGCAGTTCTTC.